This passage covers 5 T cell receptor beta chains from one sample sequenced in a study of cytomegalovirus exposure and HLA in healthy donors. The PCR used 60 Vbeta and 13 Jbeta primers. The method was immunoSEQ multiplex PCR; TCRdb's version includes in-frame clones alone and lacks a portion of them. The table lists about 110,000 clones. The specimen sequenced was PBMCs. The source is a man aged 18 to 29 in good health and CMV-seronegative.

The chain employs TRBV5-1 and TRBJ2-5; D is undetermined. Germline CDR1 reads SGHRS; CDR2 reads YFSETQ. Trimming cost V 0 bases and J 3 bases, with 6 bases left between them. The CDR3 loop spans 13 amino acids. CDR3 amino acids: CASSLATEETQYF. The CDR3 nucleotides read TGCGCCAGCAGCTTGGCCACGGAAGAGACCCAGTACTTC. Full variable domain (rest looked up from reference TRBV5-1 and TRBJ2-5): KAGVTQTPRYLIKTRGQQVTLSCSPISGHRSVSWYQQTPGQGLQFLFEYFSETQRNKGNFPGRFSGRQFSNSRSEMNVSTLELGDSALYLCASSLATEETQYFGPGTRLLVL.

The chain employs TRBV18 and TRBJ2-1; TRBD2 aligns across 7 bases. Trimming cost V 3 bases and J 9 bases; bases outside gene matches: 5. Germline V gene sequence: CDR1 KGHSH, CDR2 LQKENI. This CDR3 contains 13 residues. The CDR3 spells CASSPKRDGEQFF. CDR3 DNA: TGTGCCAGCTCACCCAAGCGGGATGGTGAGCAGTTCTTC.

This chain links TRBV7-9 with TRBJ1-1, with 10 bases that match TRBD1. CDR1 is SEHNR, CDR2 FQNEAQ, per germline (reference sequence). The CDR3 length is 15 residues. V lost 5 bases, J lost 10 bases, and 13 bases stayed unmatched. This chain's CDR3 is CASSPPGTGAPRAFF. CDR3 sequence (DNA): TGTGCCAGCAGCCCACCTGGGACAGGGGCCCCCAGAGCTTTCTTT.

The chain recombines TRBV7-8 with TRBJ2-1; D may be TRBD2 (6 bases). Germline loops: CDR1 SGHVS, CDR2 FQNEAQ. The V gene lost 4 bases and the J gene lost 4 bases, with 17 bases spanning the gap. This CDR3 region has 16 residues. The CDR3 sequence is CASSSLAEYSYNEQFF. DNA for the CDR3: TGTGCCAGCAGCTCGTTAGCGGAGTACTCTTACAATGAGCAGTTCTTC.

This chain connects TRBV9 to TRBJ2-3; TRBD2 matches 9 bases. CDR3 length equals 16 residues. V shed 2 bases and J 5 bases; nucleotides not matched to a gene: 9. Germline V gene lookup returns CDR1 SGDLS and CDR2 YYNGEE. CDR3 sequence reads: CASSVMASGMGDTQYF. CDR3 nucleotide sequence: TGTGCCAGCAGCGTTATGGCTAGCGGGATGGGAGATACGCAGTATTTT.